A selection of T cell receptor beta chains follows, all from one sample in a study of blood T cell repertoires in COVID-19. Sequenced by immunoSEQ multiplex PCR; TCRdb stores in-frame clones only, minus some. This sample has around 100,000 clones; around 90% occur once, and the top ten carry roughly 6%. The sequenced sample was peripheral blood. Every receptor here comes from a human donor in a cohort sampled during active COVID-19. CDR3s include the opening cysteine and the closing phenylalanine or tryptophan. D genes are given only for firm matches. Part of the rows lack a size; the others show once, few, many or a class for expanded clones.

>TRBV5-8|NA|TRBJ2-4|NA
TGTGCCAGCAGCCATGGGCTCTTAGCCAAAAACATTCAGTACTTC
CASSHGLLAKNIQYF
>TRBV4-1|NA|TRBJ1-6|NA
TGCGCCAGCAGCCAAGGCCAGGGACTTTTACCCCTCCACTTT
CASSQGQGLLPLHF
>TRBV30|once|TRBJ2-7|TRBD1
TGTGCCTGGAGTCCGGCAGGGGGCTTCTACGAGCAGTACTTC
CAWSPAGGFYEQYF
>TRBV7-3|NA|TRBJ2-2|TRBD1
TGTGCCAGCAGCTTTATGTTCGGGACAGGGGTCGGCACCGGGGAGCTGTTTTTT
CASSFMFGTGVGTGELFF
>TRBV6-5|once|TRBJ2-7|NA
TGTGCCAGCAGTAACCTGGGACTTGCCCCCTACGAGCAGTACTTC
CASSNLGLAPYEQYF
>TRBV2|NA|TRBJ2-7|NA
TGTGCCAGCAAACAGGGAATGTACGAGCAGTACTTC
CASKQGMYEQYF
>TRBV30|NA|TRBJ1-4|NA
TGTGCCTGGAGTGTTGGAGGGGCCTCGGGTGAAAAACTGTTTTTT
CAWSVGGASGEKLFF
>TRBV7-2|NA|TRBJ2-1|NA
TGTGCCAGCAGCTTAGATACCAGGGGAAGGGTCAATGAGCAGTTCTTC
CASSLDTRGRVNEQFF
>TRBV6-2/TRBV6-3|NA|TRBJ2-1|TRBD2
TGTGCCAGCAGTTATCTCGGACTAGCGGGAGTAATCTACAATGAGCAGTTCTTC
CASSYLGLAGVIYNEQFF
>TRBV11-2|NA|TRBJ1-1|TRBD1
TGTGCCAGCAGCTTAGGGACAGGGGTCGCTTTCTTT
CASSLGTGVAFF
>TRBV19|NA|TRBJ2-1|TRBD1
TGTGCCAGTAGCTGGGACAGGTTCTACAATGAGCAGTTCTTC
CASSWDRFYNEQFF
>TRBV7-9|few|TRBJ2-7|NA
TGTGCCAGCAGCTTAGGCAGCTACGAGCAGTACTTC
CASSLGSYEQYF
>TRBV6-1|NA|TRBJ2-2|TRBD1
TGTGCCAGCAGTGAAACAGGGGGCGCGTCCGGGGAGCTGTTTTTT
CASSETGGASGELFF
>TRBV28|once|TRBJ2-5|TRBD1
TGTGCCAGCAGTTTACCGGACAGGGAAGGGGAGACCCAGTACTTC
CASSLPDREGETQYF
>TRBV10-1|NA|TRBJ2-1|NA
TGCGCCAGCAGTGATTTGGGAGCGGGCATGGATGAGCAGTTCTTC
CASSDLGAGMDEQFF
>TRBV19|NA|TRBJ2-7|TRBD2
TGTGCCAGTAGTATAGAGAGGCCGGGACTAGCGACCTACGAGCAGTACTTC
CASSIERPGLATYEQYF
>TRBV27|NA|TRBJ2-7|NA
TGTGCCAGCAGTTTATCGCCAGGGACCTACGAGCAGTACTTC
CASSLSPGTYEQYF
>TRBV19|NA|TRBJ2-1|TRBD1
TGTGCCAGTAGTAATCCGGGACAGGGAAACAATGAGCAGTTCTTC
CASSNPGQGNNEQFF
>TRBV7-3|NA|TRBJ1-1|NA
TGTGCCAGCAGCTTATATCCGGGAGTAGGGATGAACACTGAAGCTTTCTTT
CASSLYPGVGMNTEAFF
>TRBV30|once|TRBJ1-2|TRBD1
TGTGCCTGGAGTCGACAGGGAAGAAGGTATGGCTACACCTTC
CAWSRQGRRYGYTF
>TRBV7-9|NA|TRBJ2-1|NA
TGTGCCAGCAGCTTATTTAGAGATTACAATGAGCAGTTCTTC
CASSLFRDYNEQFF
>TRBV6-4|NA|TRBJ1-5|NA
TGTGCCAGCAGTGACTCGAATCCAGGAGGGGACAATCAGCCCCAGCATTTT
CASSDSNPGGDNQPQHF
>TRBV5-4|NA|TRBJ2-5|NA
TGTGCCAGCAGCTTCAGTCCCCTGACAGTGCAAGAGACCCAGTACTTC
CASSFSPLTVQETQYF
>TRBV30|NA|TRBJ2-1|TRBD1
TGTGCCTGGAGGAACATGGGGGACAGGGGGCGCAATGAGCAGTTCTTC
CAWRNMGDRGRNEQFF
>TRBV10-1|NA|TRBJ2-1|NA
TGCGCCAGCAGTGGGATATCGGGTAGCTCCTACAATGAGCAGTTCTTC
CASSGISGSSYNEQFF
>TRBV7-9|NA|TRBJ2-7|NA
TGTGCCAGCAGCTTAGTGGTGACAGGTTCCTACGAGCAGTACTTC
CASSLVVTGSYEQYF
>TRBV6-5|NA|TRBJ2-7|TRBD1
TGTGCCAGCAGTTACACGTACCGGGACAGGGGCGAGCAGTACTTC
CASSYTYRDRGEQYF
>TRBV29-1|NA|TRBJ1-2|NA
TGCAGCGTTGAGCCGGTGTTAGCTAACTATGGCTACACCTTC
CSVEPVLANYGYTF
>TRBV3-1/TRBV3-2|NA|TRBJ2-7|NA
TGTGCCAGCAGCCAAAATAGGGCGGGGCGTCCCTACGAGCAGTACTTC
CASSQNRAGRPYEQYF
>TRBV28|NA|TRBJ1-1|NA
TGTGCCAGCAGTTCCCGTAACACTGAAGCTTTCTTT
CASSSRNTEAFF
>TRBV2|NA|TRBJ2-7|NA
TGTGCCAGCAGTGAAGGGGGCAGGGAGCAGTACTTC
CASSEGGREQYF
>TRBV2|NA|TRBJ2-5|TRBD2
TGTGCCAGCAGCGGGGCGGGACTAGCGGGAGATCTAAAGACCCAGTACTTC
CASSGAGLAGDLKTQYF
>TRBV28|once|TRBJ1-5|TRBD1
TGTGCCAGCAGTTTAAATCCGGGGCAGGGGGCGATCAATCAGCCCCAGCATTTT
CASSLNPGQGAINQPQHF
>TRBV18|NA|TRBJ2-1|TRBD2
TGTGCCAGCTCACCCGGACTAGCGGGGGCCCTCTACAATGAGCAGTTCTTC
CASSPGLAGALYNEQFF
>TRBV7-2|once|TRBJ2-1|NA
TGTGCCAGCCAACAGGCCCCCTACAATGAGCAGTTCTTC
CASQQAPYNEQFF
>TRBV4-2|NA|TRBJ2-7|TRBD1
TGTGCCAGCAGCTCCACAGGGGTCGAGCAGTACTTC
CASSSTGVEQYF
>TRBV5-6|NA|TRBJ2-1|TRBD1
TGTGCCAGCAGCTTTTCCGGGACAGGCCGGTACAATGAGCAGTTCTTC
CASSFSGTGRYNEQFF
>TRBV7-9|NA|TRBJ2-1|NA
TGTGCCAGCAGCTCGGCGGGGAACAATGAGCAGTTCTTC
CASSSAGNNEQFF
>TRBV7-9|NA|TRBJ2-7|TRBD2
TGTGCCAGCAGCTTAGTTCTGACAGCGGGGACCTACGAGCAGTACTTC
CASSLVLTAGTYEQYF
>TRBV19|NA|TRBJ1-5|NA
TGTGCCAGTAGTATGGTCTATAGCAATCAGCCCCAGCATTTT
CASSMVYSNQPQHF
>TRBV6-1|NA|TRBJ1-2|NA
TGTGCCAGCAGAGACAGACTTAACTATGGCTACACCTTC
CASRDRLNYGYTF
>TRBV24-1|NA|TRBJ2-2|TRBD1
TGTGCCACCAGTGATCCTAACACCGGGACAGGGATCGGTGGGGAGCTGTTTTTT
CATSDPNTGTGIGGELFF